This section outlines one T cell receptor beta chain sequence together with its context. The data originate from a study of T cell changes during pregnancy in multiple sclerosis. The CDR3 extends over 13 amino acids. Germline V gene sequence: CDR1 MNHEY, CDR2 SVGAGI. V lost 7 bases, J lost 5 bases, and 7 bases stayed unmatched. This table comes from immunoSEQ multiplex PCR, and its TCRdb copy is limited to in-frame clones, with some not included. The sample comprises 65,000 to 80,000 clones, around 93% of which are singletons, and more than 1% rests with the top ten. The TCR was taken from a female donor with multiple sclerosis, enrolled in a pregnancy study. The sequences come from peripheral blood, collected in the first trimester of pregnancy. The rearrangement uses TRBV6-5 and TRBJ2-5; 7 bases are a match to TRBD1. The CDR3 nucleotides read TGTGCCAGCAACCAAGGGGGCACGGAGACCCAGTACTTC. Residues: CASNQGGTETQYF.